This TCR beta chain was sequenced for a study of T cell repertoires in cytomegalovirus infection. Study-level background: Recently identified HLA-C-restricted and well-studied HLA-B-restricted CMV epitopes were used. Public TCR beta signatures were indicative of both CMV infection and a matching HLA type.

General study results and limits: HLA-C-restricted CMV-specific TCR beta clonotypes prevailed in the ex vivo response. Summed frequency of public TCR beta families distinguished CMV carriers with the relevant HLA.

CDR3 size: 13 residues. The germline gives CDR1 WSHSY, CDR2 SAAADI. V was shortened by 8 bases and J by 2 bases, with 11 bases between the two germline ends. MiXCR, applied by TCRdb to the reads, yields one record per CDR3 protein. The sample yields about 900,000 distinct CDR3 sequences, around 31% seen once. In regard to this clonotype: Its antigen is unidentified.

This clonotype was obtained from a human donor in good health (CMV status not recorded). Some clones in this sample may be carry-over from other donors' samples. The J gene is TRBJ2-3, the V gene TRBV10-2, with D possibly matching TRBD1 (5 bases). The sample here was cultured CD8+ T cells from PBMCs, taken from culture after CMV antigen stimulation. CDR3 protein: CASVDRPTDTQYF. The CDR3 DNA follows: TGCGCCAGCGTCGACAGACCCACAGATACGCAGTATTTT.